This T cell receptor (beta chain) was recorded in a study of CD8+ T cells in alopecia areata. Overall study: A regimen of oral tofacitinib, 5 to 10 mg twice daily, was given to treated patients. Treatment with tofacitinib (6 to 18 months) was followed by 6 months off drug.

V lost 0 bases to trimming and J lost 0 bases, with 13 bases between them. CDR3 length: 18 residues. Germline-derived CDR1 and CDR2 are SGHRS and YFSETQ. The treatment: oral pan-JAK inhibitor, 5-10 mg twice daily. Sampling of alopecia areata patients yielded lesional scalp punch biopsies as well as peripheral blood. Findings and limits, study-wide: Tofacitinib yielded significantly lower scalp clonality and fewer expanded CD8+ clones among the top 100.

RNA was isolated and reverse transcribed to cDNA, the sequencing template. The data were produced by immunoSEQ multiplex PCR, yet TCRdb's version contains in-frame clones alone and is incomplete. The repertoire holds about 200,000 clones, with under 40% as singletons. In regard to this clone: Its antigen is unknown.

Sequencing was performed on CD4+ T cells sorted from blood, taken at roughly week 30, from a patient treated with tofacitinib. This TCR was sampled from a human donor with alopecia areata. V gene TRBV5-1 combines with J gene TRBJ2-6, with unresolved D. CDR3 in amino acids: CASSLAEAGSSGANVLTF. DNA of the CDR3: TGCGCCAGCAGCTTGGCCGAGGCAGGCAGCTCTGGGGCCAACGTCCTGACTTTC.